The 8 T cell receptor beta chains given below trace back to one sample, sequenced in a study of Ad26.COV2.S vaccination and SARS-CoV-2 variants. Treatment defined: 19 received Ad26.COV2.S at low or high dose, single or two shots; 5 received placebo; per-sample allocation not given. Day 63 following the first vaccine or placebo injection was when the samples were taken. Assay: immunoSEQ multiplex PCR; the TCRdb copy retains only in-frame clones and omits some. The data hold 400,000 to 450,000 clones, with 92% observed a single time. The specimen comprised peripheral blood, sampled in a trial of Ad26.COV2.S vaccine versus placebo. The receptors shown here come from a person aged 18 to 59 who received the Ad26.COV2.S COVID-19 vaccine or a placebo.

The CDR3 loop is CASSERAGGYNEQFF. The DNA for the CDR3 is TGTGCCAGCAGTGAACGGGCTGGAGGTTACAATGAGCAGTTCTTC. This chain uses TRBV6-1 with TRBJ2-1; tentative D call: TRBD2 (5 bases). The V gene's germline CDR1 is MNHNS and CDR2 SASEGT. The CDR3 sequence is 15 residues long. V was pared by 2 bases and J by 4 bases, with 12 bases between.

The chain is built from TRBV13 and TRBJ1-2, with 7 bases lining up with TRBD1. The V gene end was trimmed by 0 bases and the J gene end by 3 bases; junction bases not matched to a gene: 1. CDR3 size: 14 residues. From germline, CDR1 is PRHDT and CDR2 FYEKMQ (reference sequence). The CDR3 DNA follows: TGTGCCAGCAGCTTAGGCACAGGGGACTATGGCTACACCTTC. This sequence encodes CASSLGTGDYGYTF.

This chain connects TRBV21-1 to TRBJ2-5; TRBD1 is taken as the D call from the table, unchecked against the DNA. TRBV21-1 is a recognized pseudogene. The CDR3 is 20 residues long. CDR3 protein: CASSKVGLSVTGKVLETQYF. In DNA, the CDR3 is TGTGCCAGCAGCAAAGTAGGTCTTTCGGTAACAGGTAAGGTGTTAGAGACCCAGTACTTC.

Notes on this clone: The sample carries other DNA sequences with the same CDR3. As DNA, the CDR3 is TGTGCCAGCAGCTTCGGGGAGACCCAGTACTTC. It is translated as CASSFGETQYF. The rearrangement joins TRBV5-6 to TRBJ2-5; D ambiguous. Trimming pared 2 bases from V and 5 bases from J, leaving 4 bases between. CDR1 is SGHDT and CDR2 is YYEEEE in the germline V gene. The CDR3 has 11 residues.

The chain recombines TRBV19 with TRBJ1-1, with 9 bases aligning to TRBD1. CDR1 is LNHDA and CDR2 is SQIVND in the germline V gene (reference sequence). V trimming: 6 bases; J trimming: 12 bases; junction bases outside the gene matches: 14. The CDR3 contains 14 residues. In DNA, the CDR3 is TGTGCCAGTAGCACCAAAAGGACAGGGGCCGGTACTTTCTTT. It specifies CASSTKRTGAGTFF.

The genes are TRBV10-1 and TRBJ1-5; D is uncertain. The CDR3 sequence is 11 residues long. V was clipped by 5 bases and J by 9 bases, with 8 bases between them. Germline V gene sequence: CDR1 WNHNN, CDR2 SYGVQD (reference sequence). DNA of the CDR3: TGCGCCAGCAGTAACCCGGGGCCCCAGCATTTT. This sequence encodes CASSNPGPQHF.

The chain has TRBV27 and TRBJ2-3; TRBD1 or TRBD2 may be the D gene (5 bases each). V lost 4 bases to trimming and J lost 4 bases, with 12 bases between them. Germline-derived CDR1 and CDR2 are MNHEY and SMNVEV (reference sequence). The CDR3 has 14 residues. As DNA, the CDR3 is TGTGCCAGCAGTTCCCCTTCGGGACCAGATACGCAGTATTTT. It translates to CASSSPSGPDTQYF.

CDR3 DNA: TGTGCCAGCAGCTCCTACCGGGACAGGGGACAAGAGACCCAGTACTTC. This gives the protein CASSSYRDRGQETQYF. This chain joins TRBV5-4 and TRBJ2-5; 10 bases map to TRBD1. Germline CDR1 is SGHNT and CDR2 is YYREEE (reference sequence). The trim removed 3 bases at V and 2 bases at J, leaving 7 bases unmatched. The CDR3 runs to 16 residues.